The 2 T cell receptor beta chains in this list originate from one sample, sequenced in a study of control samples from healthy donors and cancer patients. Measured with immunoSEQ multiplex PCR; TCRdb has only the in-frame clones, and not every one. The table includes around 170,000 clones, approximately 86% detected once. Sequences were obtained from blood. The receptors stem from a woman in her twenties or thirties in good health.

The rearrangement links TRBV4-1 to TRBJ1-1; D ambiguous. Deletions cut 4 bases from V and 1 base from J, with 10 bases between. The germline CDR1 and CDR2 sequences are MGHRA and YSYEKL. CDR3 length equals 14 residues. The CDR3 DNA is TGCGCCAGCAGCCCGGGCCCGGCGAACACTGAAGCTTTCTTT. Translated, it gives CASSPGPANTEAFF.

CDR3 region: CASSFGHYSGNTIYF. The CDR3 bases are TGTGCCAGCAGCTTCGGACACTACTCTGGAAACACCATATATTTT. This chain links TRBV27 with TRBJ1-3; D may be TRBD1 (5 bases). Germline CDR1 MNHEY, CDR2 SMNVEV (reference sequence). CDR3 size: 15 residues. Trimming removed 6 bases from V and 0 bases from J, with 12 bases in between.